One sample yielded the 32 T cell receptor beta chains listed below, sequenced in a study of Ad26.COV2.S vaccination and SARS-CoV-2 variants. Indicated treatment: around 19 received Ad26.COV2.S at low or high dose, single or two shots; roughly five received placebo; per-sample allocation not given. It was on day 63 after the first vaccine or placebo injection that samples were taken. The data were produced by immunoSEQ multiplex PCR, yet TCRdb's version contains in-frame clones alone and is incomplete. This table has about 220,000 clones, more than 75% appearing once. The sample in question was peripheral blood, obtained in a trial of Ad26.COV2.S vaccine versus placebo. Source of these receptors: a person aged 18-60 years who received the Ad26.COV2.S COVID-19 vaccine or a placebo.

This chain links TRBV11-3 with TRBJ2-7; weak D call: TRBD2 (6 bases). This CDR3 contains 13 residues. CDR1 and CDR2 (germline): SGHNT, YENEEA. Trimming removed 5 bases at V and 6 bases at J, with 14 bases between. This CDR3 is CASSLSGPGEQYF. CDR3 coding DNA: TGTGCCAGCAGCCTTAGCGGTCCGGGCGAGCAGTACTTC.

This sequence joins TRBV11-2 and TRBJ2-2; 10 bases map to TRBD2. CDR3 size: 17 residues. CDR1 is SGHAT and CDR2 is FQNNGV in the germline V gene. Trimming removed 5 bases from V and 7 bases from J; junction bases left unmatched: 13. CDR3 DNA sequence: TGTGCCAGCAGCCACATTCAGCGGGGGGGCCTCGGCGGGGAGCTGTTTTTT. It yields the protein CASSHIQRGGLGGELFF.

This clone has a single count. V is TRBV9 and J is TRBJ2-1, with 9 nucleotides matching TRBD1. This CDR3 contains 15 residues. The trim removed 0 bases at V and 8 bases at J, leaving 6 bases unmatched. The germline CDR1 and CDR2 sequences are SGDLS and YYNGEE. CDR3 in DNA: TGTGCCAGCAGCGTAGGAGGACAGGGGAGGCATGAGCAGTTCTTC. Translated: CASSVGGQGRHEQFF.

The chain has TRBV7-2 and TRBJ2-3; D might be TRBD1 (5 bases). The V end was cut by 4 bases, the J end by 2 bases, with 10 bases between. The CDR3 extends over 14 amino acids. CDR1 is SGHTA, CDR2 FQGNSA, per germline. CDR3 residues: CASSSSGATDTQYF. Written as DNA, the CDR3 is TGTGCCAGCAGCTCTAGTGGGGCCACAGATACGCAGTATTTT.

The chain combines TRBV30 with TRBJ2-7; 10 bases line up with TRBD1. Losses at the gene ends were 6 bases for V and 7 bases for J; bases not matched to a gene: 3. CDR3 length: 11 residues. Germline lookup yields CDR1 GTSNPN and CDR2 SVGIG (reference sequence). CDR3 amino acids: CACGTGVEQYF. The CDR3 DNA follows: TGTGCCTGCGGGACAGGGGTAGAGCAGTACTTC.

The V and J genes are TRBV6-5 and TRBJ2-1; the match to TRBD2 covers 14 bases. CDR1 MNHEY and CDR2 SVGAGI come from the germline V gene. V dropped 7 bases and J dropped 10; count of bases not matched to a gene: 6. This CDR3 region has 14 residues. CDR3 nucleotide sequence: TGTGCCAGCAAATTGGGACTAGCGGGAGCCGAGCAGTTCTTC. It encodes CASKLGLAGAEQFF.

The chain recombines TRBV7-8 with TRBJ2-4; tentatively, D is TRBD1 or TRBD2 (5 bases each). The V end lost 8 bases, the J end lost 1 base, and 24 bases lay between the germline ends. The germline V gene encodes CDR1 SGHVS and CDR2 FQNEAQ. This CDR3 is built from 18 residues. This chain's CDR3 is CASYPTTVGVGAKNIQYF. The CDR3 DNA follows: TGTGCCAGCTACCCCACCACGGTGGGGGTTGGTGCCAAAAACATTCAGTACTTC.

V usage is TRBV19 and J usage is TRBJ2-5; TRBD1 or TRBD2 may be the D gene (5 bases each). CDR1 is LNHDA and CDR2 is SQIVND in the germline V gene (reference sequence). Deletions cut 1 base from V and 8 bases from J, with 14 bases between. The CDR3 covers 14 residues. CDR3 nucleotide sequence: TGTGCCAGTAGTATAGGAGGGACGGTTAAAACCCAGTACTTC. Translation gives CASSIGGTVKTQYF.

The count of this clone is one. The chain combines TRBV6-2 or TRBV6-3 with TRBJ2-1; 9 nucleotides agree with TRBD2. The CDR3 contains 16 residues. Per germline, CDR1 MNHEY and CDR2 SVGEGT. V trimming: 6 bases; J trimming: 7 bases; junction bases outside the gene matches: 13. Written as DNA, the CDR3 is TGTGCCAGCAGCCCCCTTTTGGGCGGGAGGGGAAATGAGCAGTTCTTC. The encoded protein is CASSPLLGGRGNEQFF.

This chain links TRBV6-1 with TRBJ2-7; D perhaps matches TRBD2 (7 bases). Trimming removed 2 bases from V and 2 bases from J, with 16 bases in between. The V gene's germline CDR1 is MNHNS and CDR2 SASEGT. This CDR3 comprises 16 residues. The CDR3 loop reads CASSEWGGSEAYEQYF. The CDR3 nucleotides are TGTGCCAGCAGTGAATGGGGGGGCTCCGAGGCCTACGAGCAGTACTTC.

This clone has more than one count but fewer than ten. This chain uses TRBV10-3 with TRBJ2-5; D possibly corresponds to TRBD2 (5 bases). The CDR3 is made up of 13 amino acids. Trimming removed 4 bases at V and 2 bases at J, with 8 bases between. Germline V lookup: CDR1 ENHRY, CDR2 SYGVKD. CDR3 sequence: CAISGGLQETQYF. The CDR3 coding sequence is TGTGCCATCAGTGGCGGACTGCAAGAGACCCAGTACTTC.

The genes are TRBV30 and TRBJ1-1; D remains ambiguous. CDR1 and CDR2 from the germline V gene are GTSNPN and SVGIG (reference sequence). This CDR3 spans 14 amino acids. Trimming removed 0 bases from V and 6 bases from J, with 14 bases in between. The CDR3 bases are TGTGCCTGGAGTGTCCCGGGAGGTCGCGCTGAAGCTTTCTTT. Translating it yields CAWSVPGGRAEAFF.

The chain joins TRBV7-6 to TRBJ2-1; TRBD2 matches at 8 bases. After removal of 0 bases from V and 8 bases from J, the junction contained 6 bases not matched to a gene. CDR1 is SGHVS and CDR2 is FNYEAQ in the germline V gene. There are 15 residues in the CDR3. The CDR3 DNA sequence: TGTGCCAGCAGCTTAGCCCCGCGGGGGGCCGATGAGCAGTTCTTC. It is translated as CASSLAPRGADEQFF.

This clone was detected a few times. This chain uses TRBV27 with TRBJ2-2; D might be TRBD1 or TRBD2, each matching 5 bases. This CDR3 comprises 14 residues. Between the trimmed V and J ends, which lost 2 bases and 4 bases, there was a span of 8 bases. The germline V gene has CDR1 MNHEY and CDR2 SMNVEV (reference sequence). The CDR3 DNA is TGTGCCAGCAGTTTAGGGGGTTTCACCGGGGAGCTGTTTTTT. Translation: CASSLGGFTGELFF.

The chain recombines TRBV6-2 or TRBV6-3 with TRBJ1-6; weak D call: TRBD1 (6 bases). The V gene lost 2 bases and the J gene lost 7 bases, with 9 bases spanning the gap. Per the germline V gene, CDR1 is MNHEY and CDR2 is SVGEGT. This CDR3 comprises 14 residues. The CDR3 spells CASSYAGANSPLHF. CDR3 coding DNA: TGTGCCAGCAGTTACGCAGGGGCGAATTCACCCCTCCACTTT.

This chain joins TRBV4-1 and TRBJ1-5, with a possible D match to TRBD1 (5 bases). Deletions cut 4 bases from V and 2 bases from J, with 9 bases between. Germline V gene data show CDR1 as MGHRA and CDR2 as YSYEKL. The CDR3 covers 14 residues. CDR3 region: CASSRDGGNQPQHF. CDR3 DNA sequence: TGCGCCAGCAGCCGGGACGGGGGCAATCAGCCCCAGCATTTT.

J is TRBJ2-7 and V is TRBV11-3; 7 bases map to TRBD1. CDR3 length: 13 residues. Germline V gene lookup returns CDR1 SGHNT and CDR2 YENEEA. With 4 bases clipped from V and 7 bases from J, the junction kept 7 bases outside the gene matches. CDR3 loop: CASSSNRGGEQYF. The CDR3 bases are TGTGCCAGCAGCTCCAACAGGGGCGGGGAGCAGTACTTC.

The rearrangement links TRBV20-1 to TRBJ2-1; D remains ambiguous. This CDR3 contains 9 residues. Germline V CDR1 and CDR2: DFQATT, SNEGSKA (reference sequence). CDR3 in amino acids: CPPRDEQFF. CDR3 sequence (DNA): TGCCCTCCTCGGGATGAGCAGTTCTTC.

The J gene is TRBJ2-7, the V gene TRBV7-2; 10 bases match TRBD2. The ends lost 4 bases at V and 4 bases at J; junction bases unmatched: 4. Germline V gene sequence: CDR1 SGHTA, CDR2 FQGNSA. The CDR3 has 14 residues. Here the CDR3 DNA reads TGTGCCAGCAGCTCTAGCGGGAGCGGGTACGAGCAGTACTTC. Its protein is CASSSSGSGYEQYF.

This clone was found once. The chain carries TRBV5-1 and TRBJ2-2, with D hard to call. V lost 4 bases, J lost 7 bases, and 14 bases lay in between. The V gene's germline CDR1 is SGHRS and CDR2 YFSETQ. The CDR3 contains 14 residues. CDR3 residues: CASSPPGLGGELFF. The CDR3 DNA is TGCGCCAGCAGCCCCCCCGGGTTGGGCGGGGAGCTGTTTTTT.

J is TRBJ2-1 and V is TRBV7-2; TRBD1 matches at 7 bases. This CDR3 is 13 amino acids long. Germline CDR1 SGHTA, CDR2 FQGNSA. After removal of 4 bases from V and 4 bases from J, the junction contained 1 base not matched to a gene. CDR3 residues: CASSSGQYNEQFF. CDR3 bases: TGTGCCAGCAGCTCGGGACAGTACAATGAGCAGTTCTTC.

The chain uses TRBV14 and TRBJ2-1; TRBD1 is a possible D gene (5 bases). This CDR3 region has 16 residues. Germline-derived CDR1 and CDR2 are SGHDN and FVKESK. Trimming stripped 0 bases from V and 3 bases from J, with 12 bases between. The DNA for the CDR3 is TGTGCCAGCAGCCAAGAAAGGGGCGGCTACTACAATGAGCAGTTCTTC. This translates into CASSQERGGYYNEQFF.

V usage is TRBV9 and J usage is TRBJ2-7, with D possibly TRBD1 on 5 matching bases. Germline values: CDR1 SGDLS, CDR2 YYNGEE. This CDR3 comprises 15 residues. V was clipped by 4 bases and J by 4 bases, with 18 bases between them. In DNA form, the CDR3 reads TGTGCCAGCAGCCTTGGGGTTCTGGGGCCTTACGAGCAGTACTTC. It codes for CASSLGVLGPYEQYF. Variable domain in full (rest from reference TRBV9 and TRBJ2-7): DSGVTQTPKHLITATGQRVTLRCSPRSGDLSVYWYQQSLDQGLQFLIQYYNGEERAKGNILERFSAQQFPDLHSELNLSSLELGDSALYFCASSLGVLGPYEQYFGPGTRLTVT.

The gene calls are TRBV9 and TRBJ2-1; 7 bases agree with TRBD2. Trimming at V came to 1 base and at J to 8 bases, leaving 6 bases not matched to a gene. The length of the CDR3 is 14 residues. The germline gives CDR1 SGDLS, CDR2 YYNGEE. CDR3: CASSVSAGEDEQFF. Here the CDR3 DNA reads TGTGCCAGCAGCGTATCGGCGGGGGAGGATGAGCAGTTCTTC.

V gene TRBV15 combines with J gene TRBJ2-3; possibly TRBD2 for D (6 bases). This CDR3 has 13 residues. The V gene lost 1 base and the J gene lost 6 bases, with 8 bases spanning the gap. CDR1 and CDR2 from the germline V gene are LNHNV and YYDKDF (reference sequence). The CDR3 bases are TGTGCCACCAGCAGAGCTCGGGGGGATACGCAGTATTTT. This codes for CATSRARGDTQYF. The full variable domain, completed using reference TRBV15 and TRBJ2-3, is DAMVIQNPRYQVTQFGKPVTLSCSQTLNHNVMYWYQQKSSQAPKLLFHYYDKDFNNEADTPDNFQSRRPNTSFCFLDIRSPGLGDTAMYLCATSRARGDTQYFGPGTRLTVL.

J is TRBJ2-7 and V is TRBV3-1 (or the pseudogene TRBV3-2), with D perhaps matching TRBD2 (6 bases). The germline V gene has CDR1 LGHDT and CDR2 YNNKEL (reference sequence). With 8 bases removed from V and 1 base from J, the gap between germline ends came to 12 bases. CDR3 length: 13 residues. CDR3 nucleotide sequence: TGTGCCAGCGATCGGGACTTGTCCTACGAGCAGTACTTC. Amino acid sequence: CASDRDLSYEQYF.

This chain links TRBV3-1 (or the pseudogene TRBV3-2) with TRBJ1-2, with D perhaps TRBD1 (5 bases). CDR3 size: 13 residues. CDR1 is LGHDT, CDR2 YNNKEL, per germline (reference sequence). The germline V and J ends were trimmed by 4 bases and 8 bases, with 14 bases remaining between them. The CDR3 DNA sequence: TGTGCCAGCAGCCGCGGGACGTTGGGCGGCTACACCTTC. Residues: CASSRGTLGGYTF.

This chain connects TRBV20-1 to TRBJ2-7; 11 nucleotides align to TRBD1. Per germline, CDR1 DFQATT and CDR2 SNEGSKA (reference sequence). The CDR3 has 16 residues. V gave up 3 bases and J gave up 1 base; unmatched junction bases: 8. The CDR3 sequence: CSASIPGQGESYEQYF. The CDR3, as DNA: TGCAGTGCTAGTATCCCGGGACAGGGGGAATCCTACGAGCAGTACTTC.

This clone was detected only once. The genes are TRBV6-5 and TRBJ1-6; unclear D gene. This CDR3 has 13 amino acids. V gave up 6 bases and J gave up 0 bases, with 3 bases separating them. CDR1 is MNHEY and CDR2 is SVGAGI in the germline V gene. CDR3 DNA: TGTGCCAGCAGGAGCTCCTATAATTCACCCCTCCACTTT. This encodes CASRSSYNSPLHF.

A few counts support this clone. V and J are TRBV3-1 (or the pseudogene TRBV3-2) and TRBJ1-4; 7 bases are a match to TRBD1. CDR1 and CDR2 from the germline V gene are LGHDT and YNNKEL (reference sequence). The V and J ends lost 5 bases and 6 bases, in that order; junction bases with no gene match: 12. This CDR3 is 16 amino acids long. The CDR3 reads CASSSRQGGTHEKLFF. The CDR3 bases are TGTGCCAGCAGCTCCCGTCAGGGGGGGACGCATGAAAAACTGTTTTTT.

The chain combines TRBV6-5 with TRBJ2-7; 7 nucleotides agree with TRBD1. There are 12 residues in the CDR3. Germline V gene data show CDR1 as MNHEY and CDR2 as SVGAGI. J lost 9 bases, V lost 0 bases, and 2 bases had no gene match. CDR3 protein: CASSYSQGTQYF. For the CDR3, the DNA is TGTGCCAGCAGTTACTCACAGGGGACGCAGTACTTC.

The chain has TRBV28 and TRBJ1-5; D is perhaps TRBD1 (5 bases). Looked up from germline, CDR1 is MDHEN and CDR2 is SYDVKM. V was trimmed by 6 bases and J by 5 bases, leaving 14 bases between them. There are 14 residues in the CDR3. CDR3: CASRKETAHQPQHF. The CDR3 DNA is TGTGCCAGCAGAAAAGAGACAGCTCATCAGCCCCAGCATTTT.